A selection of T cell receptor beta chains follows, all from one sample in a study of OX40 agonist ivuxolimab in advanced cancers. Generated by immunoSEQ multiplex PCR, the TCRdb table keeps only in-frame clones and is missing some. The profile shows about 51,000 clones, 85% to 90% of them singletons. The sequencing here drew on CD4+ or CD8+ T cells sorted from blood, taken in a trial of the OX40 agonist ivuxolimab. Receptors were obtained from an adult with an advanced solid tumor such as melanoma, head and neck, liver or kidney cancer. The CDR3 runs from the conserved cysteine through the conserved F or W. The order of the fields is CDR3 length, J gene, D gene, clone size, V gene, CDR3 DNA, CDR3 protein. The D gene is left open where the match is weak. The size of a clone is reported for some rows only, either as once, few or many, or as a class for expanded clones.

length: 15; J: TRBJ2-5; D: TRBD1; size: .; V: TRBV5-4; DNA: TGTGCCAGCAGCGGAGGACAGGGGGCCGGGGAGACCCAGTACTTC; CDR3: CASSGGQGAGETQYF
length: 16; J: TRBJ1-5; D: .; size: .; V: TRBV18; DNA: TGTGCCAGCTCACCACCGCACGGGTTAAGGTATCAGCCCCAGCATTTT; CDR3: CASSPPHGLRYQPQHF
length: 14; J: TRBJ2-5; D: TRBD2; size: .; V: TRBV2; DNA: TGTGCCAGCAGGGGGGGGGACTTCCAAGAGACCCAGTACTTC; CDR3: CASRGGDFQETQYF
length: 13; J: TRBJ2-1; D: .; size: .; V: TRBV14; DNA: TGTGCCAGCAGCCAAGCCAGAGGCAATGAGCAGTTCTTC; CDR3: CASSQARGNEQFF
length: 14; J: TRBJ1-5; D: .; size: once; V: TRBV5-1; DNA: TGCGCCAGCAGCTTGAGGGGGGATCATCAGCCCCAGCATTTT; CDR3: CASSLRGDHQPQHF
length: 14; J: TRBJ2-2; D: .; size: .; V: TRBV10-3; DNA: TGTGCCATCAGTGCTCAAACGAACACCGGGGAGCTGTTTTTT; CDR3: CAISAQTNTGELFF
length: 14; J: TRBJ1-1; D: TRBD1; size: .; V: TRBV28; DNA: TGTGCCAGCAGGTACACAGGGGGGAAAACTGAAGCTTTCTTT; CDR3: CASRYTGGKTEAFF
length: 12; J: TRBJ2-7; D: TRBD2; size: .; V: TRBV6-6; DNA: TGTGCCAGCAGTCTAGCGGGAGACGAGCAGTACTTC; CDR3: CASSLAGDEQYF
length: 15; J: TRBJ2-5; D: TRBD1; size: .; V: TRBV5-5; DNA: TGTGCCAGCAGCCTCCGGGACAGGCCTCAAGAGACCCAGTACTTC; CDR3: CASSLRDRPQETQYF
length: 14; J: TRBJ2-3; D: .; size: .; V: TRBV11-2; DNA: TGTGCCAGCAGCGCATCCGGGGATCGGGATACGCAGTATTTT; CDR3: CASSASGDRDTQYF
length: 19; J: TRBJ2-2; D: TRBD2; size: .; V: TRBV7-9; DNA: TGTGCCAGCAGCTTTTCCCCGACTAGCGGGGGGATGAACACCGGGGAGCTGTTTTTT; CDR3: CASSFSPTSGGMNTGELFF
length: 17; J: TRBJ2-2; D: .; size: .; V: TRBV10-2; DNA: TGCGCCAGCAGTGAGTCGAGAGCTCCCGAAACCGCCGGGGAGCTGTTTTTT; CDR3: CASSESRAPETAGELFF
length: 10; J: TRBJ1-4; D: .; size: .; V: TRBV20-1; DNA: TGCAGTACTAGTGAGGAAAAACTGTTTTTT; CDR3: CSTSEEKLFF
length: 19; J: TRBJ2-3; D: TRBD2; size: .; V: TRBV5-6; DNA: TGTGCCAGCAGCTGGGGACTAGCGGGAGAGAGGTCTAGCACAGATACGCAGTATTTT; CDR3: CASSWGLAGERSSTDTQYF
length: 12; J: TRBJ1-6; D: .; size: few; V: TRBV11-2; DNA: TGTGCCAGCAGCTTATGGGGACTACCCCTCCACTTT; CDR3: CASSLWGLPLHF
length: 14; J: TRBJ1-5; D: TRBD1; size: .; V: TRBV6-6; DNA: TGTGCCAGCAGGGCAGGGGGTGTCAATCAGCCCCAGCATTTT; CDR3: CASRAGGVNQPQHF
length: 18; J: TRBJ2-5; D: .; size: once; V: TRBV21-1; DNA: TGTGCCAGCAGCACTCCCTTTGCGGGGACATACATAGGAGAGACCCAGTACTTC; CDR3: CASSTPFAGTYIGETQYF
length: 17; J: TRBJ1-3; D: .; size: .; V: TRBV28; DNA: TGTGCCAGCAGTTTAACCGGGGGAGCTATCTCTGGAAACACCATATATTTT; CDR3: CASSLTGGAISGNTIYF
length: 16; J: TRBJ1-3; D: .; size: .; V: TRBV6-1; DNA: TGTGCCAGCAGTGCCACTCAGGGCAGCTCTGGAAACACCATATATTTT; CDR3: CASSATQGSSGNTIYF
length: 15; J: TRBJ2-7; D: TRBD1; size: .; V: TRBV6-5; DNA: TGTGCCAGCAGTTACTCCGGGACAGGGAGCCACGAGCAGTACTTC; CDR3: CASSYSGTGSHEQYF
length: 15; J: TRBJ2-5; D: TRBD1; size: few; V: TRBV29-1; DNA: TGCAGCGTTGAAGGAGGCAGGGGGCGATCAGAGACCCAGTACTTC; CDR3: CSVEGGRGRSETQYF
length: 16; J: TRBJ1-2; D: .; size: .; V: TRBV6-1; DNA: TGTGCCAGCAGAGAAGGCGCGACAGTACCTAACTATGGCTACACCTTC; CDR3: CASREGATVPNYGYTF
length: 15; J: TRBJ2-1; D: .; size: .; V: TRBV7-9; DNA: TGTGCCAGCAGCTTTTTAGGAGGGTGGCAAAATGAGCAGTTCTTC; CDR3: CASSFLGGWQNEQFF
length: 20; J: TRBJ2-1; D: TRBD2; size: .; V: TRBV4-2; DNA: TGTGCCAGCAGCCAAGGGGCTAGCGGGGGGATTATGAGCTCCTACAATGAGCAGTTCTTC; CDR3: CASSQGASGGIMSSYNEQFF
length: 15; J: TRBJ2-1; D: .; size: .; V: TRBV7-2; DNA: TGTGCCAGCAGCTTATTGGGGGGTACCTACAATGAGCAGTTCTTC; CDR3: CASSLLGGTYNEQFF
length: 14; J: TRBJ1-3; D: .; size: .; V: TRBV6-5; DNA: TGTGCCAGCAGTCGCGGGACTTCTGGAAACACCATATATTTT; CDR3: CASSRGTSGNTIYF
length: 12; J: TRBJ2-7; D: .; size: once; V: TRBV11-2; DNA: TGTGCCAGCAGCTTAGTCACGGTTGACAGATTCTTC; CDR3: CASSLVTVDRFF
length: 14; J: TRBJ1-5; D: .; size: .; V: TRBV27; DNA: TGTGCCAGCAGTCCCTATCTAGGCGGGGAGCCCCAGCATTTT; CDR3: CASSPYLGGEPQHF
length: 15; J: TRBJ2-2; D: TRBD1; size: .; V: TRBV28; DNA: TGTGCCAGCAGTTTATATAAGGGGGCAGCCGGGGAGCTGTTTTTT; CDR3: CASSLYKGAAGELFF
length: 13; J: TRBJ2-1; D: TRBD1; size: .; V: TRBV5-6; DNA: TGTGCCAGCAGCCGTTACAGGGGCAATGAGCAGTTCTTC; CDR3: CASSRYRGNEQFF
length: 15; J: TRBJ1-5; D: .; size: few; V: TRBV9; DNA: TGTGCCAGCAACGAGGAGGGGTGGGCGGACCAGCCCCAGCATTTT; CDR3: CASNEEGWADQPQHF
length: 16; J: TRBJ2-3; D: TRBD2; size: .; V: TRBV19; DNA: TGTGCCAGTAGTCCCCTAGCGGGGGGCAGCACAGATACGCAGTATTTT; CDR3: CASSPLAGGSTDTQYF
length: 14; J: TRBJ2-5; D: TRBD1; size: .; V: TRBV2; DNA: TGTGCCAGCAGGGACAGGGGGCGACGGGAGACCCAGTACTTC; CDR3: CASRDRGRRETQYF
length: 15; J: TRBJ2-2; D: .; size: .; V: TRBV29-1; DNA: TGCAGCGTTGCCGTTAACAGGATACACCCTGGGGAGCTGTTTTTT; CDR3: CSVAVNRIHPGELFF
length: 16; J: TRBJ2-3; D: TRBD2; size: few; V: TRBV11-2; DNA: TGTGCCAGCAGCTTAGTACCTAGGGGAGGGAGGGGTACGCAGTATTTT; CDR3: CASSLVPRGGRGTQYF
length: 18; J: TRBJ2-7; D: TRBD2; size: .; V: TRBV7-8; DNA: TGTGCCAGCAGCTTAGCGCCTAGCGGAGCAAGTACCCCCTACGAGCAGTACTTC; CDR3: CASSLAPSGASTPYEQYF
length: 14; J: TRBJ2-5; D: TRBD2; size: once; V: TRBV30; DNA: TGTGCCTGGAGGATAGCGGGGACTCGGGGGACCCAGTACTTC; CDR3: CAWRIAGTRGTQYF
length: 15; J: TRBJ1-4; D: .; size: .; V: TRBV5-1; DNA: TGCGCCAGCAGCTTGGCCGGGACACTTAATGAAAAACTGTTTTTT; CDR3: CASSLAGTLNEKLFF
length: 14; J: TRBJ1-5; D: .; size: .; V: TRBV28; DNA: TGTGCCAGCAGTGCTGGGACCGCTGCACAGCCCCAGCATTTT; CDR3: CASSAGTAAQPQHF
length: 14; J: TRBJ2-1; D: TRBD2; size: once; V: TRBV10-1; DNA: TGCGCCAGCAGTGAAGCGGGAGGGCCGAATGAGCAGTTCTTC; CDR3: CASSEAGGPNEQFF
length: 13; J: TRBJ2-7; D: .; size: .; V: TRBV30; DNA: TGTGCCTGGAAGAGGGGACCAAACTACGAGCAGTACTTC; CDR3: CAWKRGPNYEQYF
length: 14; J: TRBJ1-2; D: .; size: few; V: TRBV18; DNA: TGTGCCAGCTCACCAGACAGGATGGTCCGCGGCTACACCTTC; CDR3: CASSPDRMVRGYTF
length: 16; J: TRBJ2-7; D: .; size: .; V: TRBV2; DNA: TGTGCCAGCAGTTGGACCCCAGAGAGAGGGGCGGTCGAGCAGTACTTC; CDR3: CASSWTPERGAVEQYF
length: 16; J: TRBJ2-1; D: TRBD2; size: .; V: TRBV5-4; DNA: TGTGCCAGCAGCCCCTCTAGCGGGAGATCCTACAATGAGCAGTTCTTC; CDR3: CASSPSSGRSYNEQFF
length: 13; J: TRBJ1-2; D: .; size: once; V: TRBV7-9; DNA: TGTGCCAGCAGCTTAGTACAGATACGAGGCTACACCTTC; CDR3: CASSLVQIRGYTF
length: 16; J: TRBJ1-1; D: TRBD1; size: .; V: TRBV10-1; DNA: TGCGCCAGCAGGCTTACCGGGACAGGGATTCACACTGAAGCTTTCTTT; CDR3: CASRLTGTGIHTEAFF
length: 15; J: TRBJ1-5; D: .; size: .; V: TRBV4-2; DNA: TGTGCCAGCAGCCAAGTCGAACAGGGAGGTCAGCCCCAGCATTTT; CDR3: CASSQVEQGGQPQHF
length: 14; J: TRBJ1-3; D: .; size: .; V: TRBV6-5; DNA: TGTGCCAGCAGGCCTTCGGGGGCTCGAAACACCATATATTTT; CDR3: CASRPSGARNTIYF
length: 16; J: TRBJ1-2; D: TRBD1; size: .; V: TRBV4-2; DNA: TGTGCCAGCAGCCAAGATACTGGGGACAGCCACTATGGCTACACCTTC; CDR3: CASSQDTGDSHYGYTF
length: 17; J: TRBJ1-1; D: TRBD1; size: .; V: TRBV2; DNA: TGTGCCAGCAGTGAAGCCCCGACAGGGTGGTCGGGCGCTGAAGCTTTCTTT; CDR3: CASSEAPTGWSGAEAFF
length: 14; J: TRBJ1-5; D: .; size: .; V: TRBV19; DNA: TGTGCCAGTAGTATAGTGGGTAACGGTCAGCCCCAGCATTTT; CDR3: CASSIVGNGQPQHF
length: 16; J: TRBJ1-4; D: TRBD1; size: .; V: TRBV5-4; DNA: TGTGCCAGCAGCCTTCAGACAGGGGCAACTAATGAAAAACTGTTTTTT; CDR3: CASSLQTGATNEKLFF
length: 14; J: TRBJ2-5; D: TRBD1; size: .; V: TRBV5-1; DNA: TGCGCCAGCAGCCCGACGACAGGGGGCGAGACCCAGTACTTC; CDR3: CASSPTTGGETQYF
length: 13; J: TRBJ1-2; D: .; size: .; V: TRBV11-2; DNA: TGTGCCAGCAGCACAACGACTTATTATGGCTACACCTTC; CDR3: CASSTTTYYGYTF